The sample holds one count of the clone carrying this TCR beta chain. V dropped 2 bases and J dropped 3 bases, with 7 bases sitting between them. Germline CDR1 and CDR2: LGHNT and FRNRAP. CDR3 size: 13 residues. The data are from a study of blood T cell repertoires in COVID-19. In the source study's methods: Using reference gene primer amplification, nucleated cell counts were estimated. Libraries were prepared by immunoSEQ multiplex PCR; TCRdb keeps only in-frame clonotypes and omits some of them. The V and J calls and clone size are taken from that table; D and trimming were inferred from the DNA. The table lists approximately 310,000 clones, around 87% of them singletons.

This receptor was obtained from a man aged 45 to 65 with active or convalescent COVID-19. Source material: peripheral blood. This sequence joins TRBV12-5 and TRBJ2-5; tentatively, D is TRBD2 (6 bases). The CDR3 loop is CASGLSGEETQYF. The CDR3 DNA follows: TGTGCTAGTGGTTTGTCGGGAGAAGAGACCCAGTACTTC. The full variable domain, its missing parts supplied by reference TRBV12-5 and TRBJ2-5, is DARVTQTPRHKVTEMGQEVTMRCQPILGHNTVFWYRQTMMQGLELLAYFRNRAPLDDSGMPKDRFSAEMPDATLATLKIQPSEPRDSAVYFCASGLSGEETQYFGPGTRLLVL.